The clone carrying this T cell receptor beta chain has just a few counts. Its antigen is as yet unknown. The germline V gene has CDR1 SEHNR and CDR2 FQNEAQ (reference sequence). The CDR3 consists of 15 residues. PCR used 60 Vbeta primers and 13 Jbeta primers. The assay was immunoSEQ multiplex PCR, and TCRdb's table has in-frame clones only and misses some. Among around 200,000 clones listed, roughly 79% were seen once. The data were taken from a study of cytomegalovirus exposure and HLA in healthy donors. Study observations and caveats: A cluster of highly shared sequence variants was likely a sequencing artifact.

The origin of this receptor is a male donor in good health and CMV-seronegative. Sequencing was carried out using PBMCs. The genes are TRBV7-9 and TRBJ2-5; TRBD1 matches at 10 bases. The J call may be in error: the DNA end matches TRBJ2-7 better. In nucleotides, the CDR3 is TGTGCCAGCAGCAAGGGGACAGGGGACTCCTACGAGCAGTACTTC. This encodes CASSKGTGDSYEQYF.